This T cell receptor beta chain originates from a study of blood T cell repertoires in COVID-19. Study-level background: Donors in the United States, Italy and Spain gave samples during acute or convalescent COVID-19.

Trimming removed 6 bases from V and 4 bases from J, with 12 bases in between. The CDR3 sequence is 13 residues long. Looked up from germline, CDR1 is SNHLY and CDR2 is FYNNEI. The method was immunoSEQ multiplex PCR; TCRdb's version includes in-frame clones alone and lacks a portion of them. Of approximately 270,000 clones in the sample, approximately 85% were seen once. The sequence was collected from an older woman with acute or convalescent COVID-19. What was sequenced was peripheral blood. The rearrangement joins TRBV2 to TRBJ1-1; possible D gene TRBD1, 5 bases. The CDR3 here is CASRGSGGTEAFF. The DNA for the CDR3 is TGTGCCAGCAGGGGATCGGGGGGCACTGAAGCTTTCTTT.